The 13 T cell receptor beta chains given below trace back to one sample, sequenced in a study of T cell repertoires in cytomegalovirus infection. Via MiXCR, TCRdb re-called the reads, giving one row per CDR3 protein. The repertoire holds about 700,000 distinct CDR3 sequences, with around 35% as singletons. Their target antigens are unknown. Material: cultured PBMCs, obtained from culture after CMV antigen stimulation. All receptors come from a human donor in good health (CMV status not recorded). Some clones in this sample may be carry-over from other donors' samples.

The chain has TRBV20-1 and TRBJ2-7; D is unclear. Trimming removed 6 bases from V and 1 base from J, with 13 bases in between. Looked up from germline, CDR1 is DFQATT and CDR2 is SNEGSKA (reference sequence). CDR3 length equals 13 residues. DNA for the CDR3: TGCAGTGCCAACGGAGCGCGATCCTACGAGCAGTACTTC. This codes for CSANGARSYEQYF.

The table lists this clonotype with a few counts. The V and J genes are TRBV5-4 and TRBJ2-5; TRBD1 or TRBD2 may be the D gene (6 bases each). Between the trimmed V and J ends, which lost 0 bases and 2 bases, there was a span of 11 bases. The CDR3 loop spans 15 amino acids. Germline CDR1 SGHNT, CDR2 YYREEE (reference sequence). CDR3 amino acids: CASSLEGDSQETQYF. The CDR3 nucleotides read TGTGCCAGCAGCTTGGAGGGGGACTCGCAAGAGACCCAGTACTTC.

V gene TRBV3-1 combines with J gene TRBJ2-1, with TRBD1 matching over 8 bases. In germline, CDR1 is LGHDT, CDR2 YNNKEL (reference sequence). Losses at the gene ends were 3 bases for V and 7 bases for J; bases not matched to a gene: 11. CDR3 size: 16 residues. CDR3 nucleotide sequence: TGTGCCAGCAGCCAGGGGACCAGGACAGGGCGAAATGAGCAGTTCTTC. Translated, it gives CASSQGTRTGRNEQFF.

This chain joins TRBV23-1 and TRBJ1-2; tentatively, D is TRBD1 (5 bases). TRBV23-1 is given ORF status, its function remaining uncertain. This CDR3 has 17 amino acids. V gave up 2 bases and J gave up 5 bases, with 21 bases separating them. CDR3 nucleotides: TGCGCCAGCAGTCAAGGGACTGAGGGGACCCTCGAGTATGGCTACACCTTC. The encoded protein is CASSQGTEGTLEYGYTF.

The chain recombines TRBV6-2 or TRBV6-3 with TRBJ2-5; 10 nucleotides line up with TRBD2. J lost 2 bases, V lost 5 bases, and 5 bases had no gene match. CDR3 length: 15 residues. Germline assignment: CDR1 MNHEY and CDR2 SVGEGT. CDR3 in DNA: TGTGCCAGCAGTATGGAGCGGGAGGGGCAAGAGACCCAGTACTTC. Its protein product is CASSMEREGQETQYF.

The CDR3 sequence is CASTKTGLVRQPQHF. DNA of the CDR3: TGTGCCAGCACTAAGACAGGGCTAGTTCGCCAGCCCCAGCATTTT. The rearrangement joins TRBV2 to TRBJ1-5, with TRBD1 matching over 7 bases. Trimming took 7 bases from V and 7 from J; bases not matched to a gene: 13. The CDR3 loop spans 15 amino acids. Germline CDR1 reads SNHLY; CDR2 reads FYNNEI.

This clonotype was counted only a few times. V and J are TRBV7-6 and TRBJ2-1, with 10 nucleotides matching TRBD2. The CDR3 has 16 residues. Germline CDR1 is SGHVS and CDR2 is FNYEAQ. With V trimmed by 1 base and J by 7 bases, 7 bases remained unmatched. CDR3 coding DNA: TGTGCCAGCAGCTTAGATTCGCTAGCGGGAGCGAATGAGCAGTTCTTC. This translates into CASSLDSLAGANEQFF.

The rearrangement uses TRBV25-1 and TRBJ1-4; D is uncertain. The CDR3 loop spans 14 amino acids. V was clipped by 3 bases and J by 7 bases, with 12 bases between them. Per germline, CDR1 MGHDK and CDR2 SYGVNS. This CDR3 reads CASSDRSGGEKLFF. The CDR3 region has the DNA TGTGCCAGCAGTGATCGGAGTGGAGGTGAAAAACTGTTTTTT.

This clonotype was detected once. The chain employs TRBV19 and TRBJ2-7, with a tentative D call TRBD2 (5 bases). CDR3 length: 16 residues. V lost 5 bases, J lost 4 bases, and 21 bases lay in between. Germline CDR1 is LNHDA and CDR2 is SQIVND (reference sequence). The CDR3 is CASSPNFSQRPYEQYF. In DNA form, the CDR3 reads TGTGCCAGTAGTCCCAACTTCTCCCAGCGGCCTTACGAGCAGTACTTC.

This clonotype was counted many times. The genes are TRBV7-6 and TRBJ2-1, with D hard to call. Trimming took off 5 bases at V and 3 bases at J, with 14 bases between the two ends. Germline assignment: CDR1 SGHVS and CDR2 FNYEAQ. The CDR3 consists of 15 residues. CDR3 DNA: TGTGCCAGCAGCCTCAGGCCCGCAGGCTACAATGAGCAGTTCTTC. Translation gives CASSLRPAGYNEQFF.

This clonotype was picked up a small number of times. The DNA for the CDR3 is TGCAGTGTTCACGTTTCCACCTACGAGCAGTACTTC. This encodes CSVHVSTYEQYF. V usage is TRBV20-1 and J usage is TRBJ2-7; D is unclear. The V and J ends lost 7 bases and 2 bases respectively, with 12 bases between them. Per the germline V gene, CDR1 is DFQATT and CDR2 is SNEGSKA (reference sequence). The CDR3 extends over 12 amino acids.

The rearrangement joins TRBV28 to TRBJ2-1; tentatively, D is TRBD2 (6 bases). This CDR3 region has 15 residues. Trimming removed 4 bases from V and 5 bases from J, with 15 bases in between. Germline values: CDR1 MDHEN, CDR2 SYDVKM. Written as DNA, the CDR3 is TGTGCCAGCAGTTCGGGACTGGGGCGGGACAATGAGCAGTTCTTC. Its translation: CASSSGLGRDNEQFF.

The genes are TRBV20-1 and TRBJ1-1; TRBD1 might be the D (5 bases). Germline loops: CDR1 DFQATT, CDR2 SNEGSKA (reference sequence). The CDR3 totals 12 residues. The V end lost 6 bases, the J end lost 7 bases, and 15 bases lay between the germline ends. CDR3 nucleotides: TGCAGTGCCTTAGAACGGGACGGTGAAGCTTTCTTT. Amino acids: CSALERDGEAFF.